This TCR beta chain was identified in a study of blood T cell repertoires in COVID-19. All enrollees were roughly 18 to 90 years old and from 20 to 30 US areas. Participants had their cohort set by participant-reported clinical history. Recovery among Cohort 3 donors was established by two negative PCRs, clearance, or symptom resolution. As handled by the study authors: Reference gene primer amplification gave estimated nucleated cell counts. Libraries were prepared by immunoSEQ multiplex PCR; TCRdb keeps only in-frame clonotypes and omits some of them. V and J calls and clone size are given by that table; D and trimming were obtained from the DNA. Of approximately 270,000 clones detected, approximately 83% appear once; the ten largest clones hold 1.9%. Germline CDR1 SGHNT, CDR2 YYREEE (reference sequence). This CDR3 is built from 15 residues. V shed 3 bases and J shed 0 bases, with 9 bases lying between them.

This clone is a singleton in its sample. The chain carries TRBV5-4 and TRBJ1-4, with D perhaps matching TRBD1 (5 bases). The receptor was derived from a woman in her fifties or sixties who had recovered from COVID-19. Sequencing input: PBMCs or T cells enriched from blood (not recorded which). The CDR3 spells CASSSGGATNEKLFF. The DNA of the CDR3 is TGTGCCAGCAGCTCGGGGGGTGCAACTAATGAAAAACTGTTTTTT.